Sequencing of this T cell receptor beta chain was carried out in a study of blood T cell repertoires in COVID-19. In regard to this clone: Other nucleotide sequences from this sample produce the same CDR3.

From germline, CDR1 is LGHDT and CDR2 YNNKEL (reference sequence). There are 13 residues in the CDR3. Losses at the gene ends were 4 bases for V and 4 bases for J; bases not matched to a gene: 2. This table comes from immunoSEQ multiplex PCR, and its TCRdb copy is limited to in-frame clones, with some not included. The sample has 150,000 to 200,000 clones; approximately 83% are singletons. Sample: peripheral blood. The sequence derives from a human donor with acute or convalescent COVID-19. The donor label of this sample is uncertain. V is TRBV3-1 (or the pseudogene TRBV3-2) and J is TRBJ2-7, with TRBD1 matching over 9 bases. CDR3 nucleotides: TGTGCCAGCAGCCGGGACAGGGAATACGAGCAGTACTTC. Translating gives CASSRDREYEQYF.